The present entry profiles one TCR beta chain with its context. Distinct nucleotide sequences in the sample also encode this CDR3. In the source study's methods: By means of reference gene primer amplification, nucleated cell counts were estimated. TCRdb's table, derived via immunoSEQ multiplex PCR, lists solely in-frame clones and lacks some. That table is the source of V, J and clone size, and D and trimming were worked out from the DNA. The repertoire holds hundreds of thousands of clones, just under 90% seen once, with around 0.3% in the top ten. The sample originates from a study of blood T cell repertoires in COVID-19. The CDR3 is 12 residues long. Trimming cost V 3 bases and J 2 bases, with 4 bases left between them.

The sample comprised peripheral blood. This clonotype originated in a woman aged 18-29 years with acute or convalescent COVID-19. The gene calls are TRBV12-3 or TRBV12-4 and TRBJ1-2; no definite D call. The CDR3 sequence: CASSLSNYGYTF. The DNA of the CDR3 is TGTGCCAGCAGTTTGAGCAACTATGGCTACACCTTC.